This TCR beta chain was retrieved from a study of cytomegalovirus exposure and HLA in healthy donors. Healthy bone marrow donors formed the donor group. The PCR used 60 Vbeta and 13 Jbeta primers. Measured with immunoSEQ multiplex PCR; TCRdb has only the in-frame clones, and not every one. The table records 100,000 to 150,000 clones, about 84% of them present only once. The material sequenced was PBMCs. The sequence was collected from a boy aged 5 to 17 in good health and CMV-seronegative.

The CDR3 region has the DNA TGTGCCAGTAAACCTCAGCGGGAGAGGGTCGGGGAGCTGTTTTTT. Encoded protein: CASKPQRERVGELFF. V is TRBV19 and J is TRBJ2-2; TRBD2 matches 8 bases. CDR3 size: 15 residues. The J segment lost 7 bases and the V segment lost 7 bases, leaving 11 bases of the junction unmatched. Looked up from germline, CDR1 is LNHDA and CDR2 is SQIVND (reference sequence).